The 25 T cell receptor beta chains below were found in one sample sequenced in a study of radiotherapy plus CTLA-4 blockade in lung cancer. The data were produced by immunoSEQ multiplex PCR, yet TCRdb's version contains in-frame clones alone and is incomplete. The table shows some 110,000 clones, with around 75% occurring only once. The sample here was peripheral blood, taken from a patient treated with radiotherapy plus ipilimumab. The receptors were sampled from a human donor with non-small cell lung cancer who had a partial response to radiotherapy plus ipilimumab.

This sequence joins TRBV28 and TRBJ1-5; 7 bases line up with TRBD1. The CDR3 covers 17 residues. After removal of 2 bases from V and 3 bases from J, the junction contained 10 bases not matched to a gene. Germline loops: CDR1 MDHEN, CDR2 SYDVKM. CDR3 nucleotide sequence: TGTGCCAGCAGTTTAGGACAGGTACTACTAGCCAATCAGCCCCAGCATTTT. This gives the protein CASSLGQVLLANQPQHF.

V and J are TRBV2 and TRBJ1-5; unclear D gene. Trimming shortened V by 1 base and J by 2 bases, and 9 bases separated the two germline ends. The CDR3 covers 15 residues. CDR1 and CDR2 from the germline V gene are SNHLY and FYNNEI. The CDR3 loop is CASSEGLGGNQPQHF. CDR3 nucleotides: TGTGCCAGCAGTGAAGGGTTAGGAGGCAATCAGCCCCAGCATTTT.

The chain is built from TRBV28 and TRBJ2-7; 8 bases line up with TRBD2. The ends lost 3 bases at V and 4 bases at J; junction bases unmatched: 8. The germline V gene encodes CDR1 MDHEN and CDR2 SYDVKM. The CDR3 sequence is 15 residues long. The CDR3 coding sequence is TGTGCCAGCAGTTTGCCGAGCGGGAGAAGTTACGAGCAGTACTTC. This codes for CASSLPSGRSYEQYF.

This clone was recorded once. The chain carries TRBV6-5 and TRBJ1-1, with 9 bases matching TRBD1. V shed 8 bases and J 4 bases; nucleotides not matched to a gene: 5. Per germline, CDR1 MNHEY and CDR2 SVGAGI. The CDR3 runs 13 residues. This chain's CDR3 is CASFLTGGTEAFF. The CDR3 DNA sequence: TGTGCCAGCTTCCTGACAGGGGGCACTGAAGCTTTCTTT.

V is TRBV7-2 and J is TRBJ2-5; 9 nucleotides match TRBD1. CDR1 SGHTA and CDR2 FQGNSA come from the germline V gene. This CDR3 is 15 amino acids long. The V and J ends lost 5 bases and 1 base, in that order; junction bases with no gene match: 5. The CDR3 nucleotides are TGTGCCAGCAGCGCCCGGGACAGGGCCCAAGAGACCCAGTACTTC. It translates to CASSARDRAQETQYF.

The rearrangement uses TRBV5-1 and TRBJ2-2, with TRBD2 matching 15 bases. The CDR3 spans 18 residues. The V gene end was trimmed by 7 bases and the J gene end by 2 bases; junction bases not matched to a gene: 9. Germline-derived CDR1 and CDR2 are SGHRS and YFSETQ. The chain's CDR3 is CASARGTSGRLNTGELFF. The CDR3 coding sequence is TGCGCCAGCGCTAGGGGGACTAGCGGGAGGCTTAACACCGGGGAGCTGTTTTTT.

This chain links TRBV11-3 with TRBJ2-3; 9 positions match TRBD2. CDR1 SGHNT and CDR2 YENEEA come from the germline V gene. V was clipped by 2 bases and J by 3 bases; unmatched bases: 9. The CDR3 consists of 17 residues. The CDR3 bases are TGTGCCAGCAGCTTAAGATCCGGCGGGAGGGCAACAGATACGCAGTATTTT. It codes for CASSLRSGGRATDTQYF.

V and J are TRBV27 and TRBJ1-1; no definite D call. V dropped 0 bases and J dropped 4 bases, with 9 bases sitting between them. This CDR3 comprises 14 residues. Germline CDR1 reads MNHEY; CDR2 reads SMNVEV (reference sequence). CDR3 bases: TGTGCCAGCAGTTTATCGGGAGGGAGCACTGAAGCTTTCTTT. This sequence encodes CASSLSGGSTEAFF.

The rearrangement links TRBV19 to TRBJ1-2, with 11 bases lining up with TRBD1. After removal of 3 bases from V and 6 bases from J, the junction contained 9 bases not matched to a gene. The germline V gene encodes CDR1 LNHDA and CDR2 SQIVND (reference sequence). The CDR3 extends over 16 amino acids. The CDR3 DNA sequence: TGTGCCAGTAGTATCCCAGGACAGGGGGCAAAGGATGGCTACACCTTC. It is translated as CASSIPGQGAKDGYTF.

The chain combines TRBV28 with TRBJ2-4; the D is unclear. The CDR3 totals 14 residues. The germline V gene has CDR1 MDHEN and CDR2 SYDVKM. Trimming left V 1 base short and J 3 bases short, with 7 bases between. CDR3 loop: CASSLSGSKNIQYF. CDR3 sequence (DNA): TGTGCCAGCAGTTTATCTGGCAGCAAAAACATTCAGTACTTC.

This clone has at least ten counts. J is TRBJ2-1 and V is TRBV6-1, with D possibly being TRBD1 (6 bases). CDR1 and CDR2 (germline): MNHNS, SASEGT. V was trimmed by 4 bases and J by 0 bases, leaving 13 bases between them. The CDR3 covers 16 residues. The CDR3, as DNA: TGTGCCAGCAGTGCCCGGACAGCACGCTCCTACAATGAGCAGTTCTTC. Translated: CASSARTARSYNEQFF.

The rearrangement uses TRBV2 and TRBJ2-5, with TRBD1 as a possible D gene (6 bases). V shed 5 bases and J shed 5 bases, with 18 bases lying between them. CDR1 SNHLY and CDR2 FYNNEI come from the germline V gene. This CDR3 has 15 residues. The CDR3 DNA sequence: TGTGCCAGCAGTCAACAGGGTATAAAGTTTGAGACCCAGTACTTC. This translates into CASSQQGIKFETQYF.

The V and J genes are TRBV5-1 and TRBJ2-3; 8 bases match TRBD2. The CDR3 length is 17 residues. J gave up 2 bases and V 0 bases, and 8 bases lay outside the gene matches. Germline-derived CDR1 and CDR2 are SGHRS and YFSETQ. CDR3 amino acids: CASSLGSSGSITDTQYF. CDR3 DNA: TGCGCCAGCAGCTTGGGATCCAGCGGGAGTATCACAGATACGCAGTATTTT.

CDR3 bases: TGCGCCAGCAGCTTGGTGGGTCGGGAGAACACTGAAGCTTTCTTT. It codes for CASSLVGRENTEAFF. The rearrangement joins TRBV5-1 to TRBJ1-1; unclear D gene. The germline gives CDR1 SGHRS, CDR2 YFSETQ. This CDR3 spans 15 amino acids. Trimming pared 0 bases from V and 1 base from J, leaving 10 bases between. The whole variable domain, filled in from reference TRBV5-1 and TRBJ1-1, reads KAGVTQTPRYLIKTRGQQVTLSCSPISGHRSVSWYQQTPGQGLQFLFEYFSETQRNKGNFPGRFSGRQFSNSRSEMNVSTLELGDSALYLCASSLVGRENTEAFFGQGTRLTVV.

V gene TRBV27 combines with J gene TRBJ1-5; 8 bases map to TRBD1. Germline loops: CDR1 MNHEY, CDR2 SMNVEV (reference sequence). The length of the CDR3 is 17 residues. With V trimmed by 5 bases and J by 5 bases, 14 bases remained unmatched. In nucleotides, the CDR3 is TGTGCCAGCAGTCCCGAACCCGGGACAGGATCCGATCAGCCCCAGCATTTT. This gives the protein CASSPEPGTGSDQPQHF.

This clone was detected only once. This chain connects TRBV6-5 to TRBJ2-7; 10 positions agree with TRBD2. Germline V gene sequence: CDR1 MNHEY, CDR2 SVGAGI. This CDR3 contains 15 residues. V lost 6 bases and J lost 4; bases outside the gene matches: 9. The CDR3 region has the DNA TGTGCCAGCAGACCTCTACGACTAGCGGGTTACGAGCAGTACGTC. Its protein product is CASRPLRLAGYEQYV.

CDR3 in DNA: TGCGCCAGCAGCCAAGACGACAGGGGGATCGGCTACACCTTC. Translated: CASSQDDRGIGYTF. The chain employs TRBV4-3 and TRBJ1-2, with 9 bases identical to TRBD1. Germline CDR1 reads LGHNA; CDR2 reads YSLEER. The V gene end was trimmed by 0 bases and the J gene end by 8 bases; junction bases not matched to a gene: 4. The CDR3 totals 14 residues.

This clone was recorded a few times. This sequence joins TRBV5-4 and TRBJ1-2; 8 bases are shared with TRBD1. V was clipped by 4 bases and J by 5 bases; unmatched bases: 13. The CDR3 has 16 residues. Germline V lookup: CDR1 SGHNT, CDR2 YYREEE (reference sequence). This chain's CDR3 is CASSPPGQGSFYGYTF. The CDR3, as DNA: TGTGCCAGCAGCCCGCCCGGACAGGGTTCTTTTTATGGCTACACCTTC.

This clone appeared once. The chain combines TRBV6-1 with TRBJ2-1; 12 bases line up with TRBD2. Trimming took 7 bases from V and 6 from J; bases not matched to a gene: 7. Looked up from germline, CDR1 is MNHNS and CDR2 is SASEGT. The CDR3 totals 15 residues. CDR3: CASTRLAGAGNEQFF. The CDR3 nucleotides are TGTGCCAGCACCCGACTAGCGGGAGCTGGCAATGAGCAGTTCTTC.

This chain joins TRBV6-6 and TRBJ2-2; TRBD2 matches at 8 bases. The J segment lost 6 bases and the V segment lost 2 bases, leaving 8 bases of the junction unmatched. This CDR3 comprises 16 residues. Germline V gives CDR1 MNHNY, CDR2 SVGAGI (reference sequence). DNA of the CDR3: TGTGCCAGCAGTTACCCGGGGGGGCAAAGGTCCGGGGAGCTGTTTTTT. Its translation is CASSYPGGQRSGELFF.

This sequence joins TRBV27 and TRBJ2-1; D might be TRBD2 (5 bases). CDR1 MNHEY and CDR2 SMNVEV come from the germline V gene (reference sequence). The germline V and J ends were trimmed by 8 bases and 4 bases, with 9 bases remaining between them. CDR3 length equals 12 residues. The CDR3 is CASGRGYNEQFF. The DNA for the CDR3 is TGTGCCAGCGGCCGAGGGTACAATGAGCAGTTCTTC.

The V gene is TRBV6-6, the J gene TRBJ2-1; no clear D. The germline V gene encodes CDR1 MNHNY and CDR2 SVGAGI (reference sequence). V lost 5 bases and J lost 9, with 14 bases in between. This CDR3 has 13 amino acids. The CDR3 protein is CASSSEVVREQFF. The CDR3 DNA sequence: TGTGCCAGCAGTAGCGAGGTGGTTCGTGAGCAGTTCTTC.

The chain carries TRBV7-2 and TRBJ2-7; D not resolved. Trimming removed 5 bases from V and 3 bases from J, with 11 bases in between. The CDR3 runs to 13 residues. The germline CDR1 and CDR2 sequences are SGHTA and FQGNSA. CDR3 sequence (DNA): TGTGCCAGCAGCCCCGACGGTTACTACGAGCAGTACGTC. The encoded protein is CASSPDGYYEQYV.

This clone was recorded a few times. The rearrangement uses TRBV10-3 and TRBJ2-4; 7 bases map to TRBD1. This CDR3 region has 18 residues. The junction had 14 bases not matched to a gene; V was cut back by 0 bases and J by 6 bases. CDR1 and CDR2 (germline): ENHRY, SYGVKD. CDR3 protein: CAISESFGDSSRRNIQYF. CDR3 in DNA: TGTGCCATCAGTGAGTCTTTCGGGGACAGCTCTAGAAGAAACATTCAGTACTTC.

V gene TRBV6-6 combines with J gene TRBJ1-1; the D is unclear. This CDR3 comprises 13 residues. V was shortened by 6 bases and J by 0 bases, with 8 bases between the two germline ends. Germline V gene data show CDR1 as MNHNY and CDR2 as SVGAGI (reference sequence). The chain's CDR3 is CASRAGLNTEAFF. The CDR3 DNA reads as TGTGCCAGCAGGGCAGGCCTGAACACTGAAGCTTTCTTT.